This T cell receptor (beta chain) was sequenced for a study of beta chain features in type 1 diabetes. Purities over 95% were achieved in all sorted populations. What was sequenced were expressed TCRB transcripts, since all of the isolated RNA had been reverse transcribed. The average output of naive, central memory and regulatory T cell samples was approximately 3.8 million reads. Profiled with immunoSEQ multiplex PCR; TCRdb holds only in-frame clones, not every one. The table has roughly 180,000 clones, approximately 7.9% seen once; the top ten hold approximately 0.5%. The study's findings and limits: Within each of all four CD4+ subsets, Type 1 diabetes patients had TCRB CDR3s that were moderately but significantly shorter. Relative to healthy donors, patients appeared to have naive, central memory and Treg TCRB repertoires that were more similar.

Concerning this clone itself: The target antigen is unknown.

This sequence originates from a man between 18 and 29 years old with type 1 diabetes. Sequences were obtained from central memory CD4+ T cells from blood.

The CDR3 loop is CASSRTENTGELFF. The CDR3 coding sequence is TGTGCCAGCAGCCGGACAGAGAACACCGGGGAGCTGTTTTTT. The chain carries TRBV7-2 and TRBJ2-2; tentatively, D is TRBD1 (6 bases). CDR1 SGHTA and CDR2 FQGNSA come from the germline V gene. This CDR3 has 14 residues. V dropped 5 bases and J dropped 1 base, with 8 bases sitting between them.